This section outlines one T cell receptor (beta chain) sequence together with its context. The sample originates from a study of radiotherapy plus CTLA-4 blockade in lung cancer. This CDR3 contains 13 residues. Deletions cut 2 bases from V and 8 bases from J, with 12 bases between. Germline V gene sequence: CDR1 SNHLY, CDR2 FYNNEI. CTLA-4 blockade with ipilimumab, together with focal radiation, was given to patients with chemo-refractory metastatic non-small-cell lung cancer. Clones were sequenced by immunoSEQ multiplex PCR, and TCRdb holds only the in-frame ones, with some missing. The table shows tens of thousands of clones, with 83% occurring only once.

The sequencing used peripheral blood, collected from a patient treated with radiotherapy plus ipilimumab. This sequence was found in a human donor with non-small cell lung cancer who had stable disease on radiotherapy plus ipilimumab. The chain combines TRBV2 with TRBJ1-2, with D unclear. This chain's CDR3 is CASSESGLWGYTF. The DNA for the CDR3 is TGTGCCAGCAGTGAATCGGGCCTCTGGGGCTACACCTTC. The entire variable domain, with the rest obtained from reference TRBV2 and TRBJ1-2, is as follows: EPEVTQTPSHQVTQMGQEVILRCVPISNHLYFYWYRQILGQKVEFLVSFYNNEISEKSEIFDDQFSVERPDGSNFTLKIRSTKLEDSAMYFCASSESGLWGYTFGSGTRLTVV.